This is a list of T cell receptor beta chains from one sample in a study of type 1 and type 2 diabetes patients. TCRdb re-called the multiplex PCR reads through MiXCR, storing one row per CDR3 protein. Of 280,000 or so distinct CDR3 sequences listed, around 47% are singletons. The sequencing sample was made of peripheral blood mononuclear cells (PBMCs). The receptors shown here come from a man aged 18 to 29 with type 2 diabetes. CDR3s include the opening cysteine and the closing phenylalanine or tryptophan. D genes are given only for firm matches. A clone size is listed for some rows: how often the clone was seen (once, few, many), or a class if it is expanded.

J | V | D | size | DNA | CDR3
TRBJ1-1 | TRBV5-1 | NA | NA | TGCGCCAGCAGCTTGATGACGGCAAAGAACACTGAAGCTTTCTTT | CASSLMTAKNTEAFF
TRBJ2-5 | TRBV25-1 | TRBD2 | NA | TGTGCCAGCAGTAACCCGACTAGCGATGAGACCCAGTACTTC | CASSNPTSDETQYF
TRBJ2-7 | TRBV30 | NA | NA | TGTGCCTGGACTACAGGGACCCCTGGCTACGAGCAGTACTTC | CAWTTGTPGYEQYF
TRBJ2-7 | TRBV7-6 | NA | NA | TGTGCCAGCAGCTTAGCGGGGTCCAACTACGAGCAGTACTTC | CASSLAGSNYEQYF
TRBJ1-2 | TRBV6-2/TRBV6-3 | TRBD1 | NA | TGTGCCAGCAGTCAGCCGGGACAGGCTTTTGGCTATGGCTACACCTTC | CASSQPGQAFGYGYTF
TRBJ1-4 | TRBV20-1 | NA | NA | TGCAGTGCGAGGGGGGGTGCAGCTAATGAAAAACTGTTTTTT | CSARGGAANEKLFF
TRBJ2-3 | TRBV19 | TRBD2 | NA | TGTGCCAGTCGCCGTCCGGGACTAGCAGAGGCAGATACGCAGTATTTT | CASRRPGLAEADTQYF
TRBJ2-7 | TRBV7-2 | NA | few | TGTGCCAGCAGCTCCCAGAGGGGCACCTACGAGCAGTACTTC | CASSSQRGTYEQYF
TRBJ1-2 | TRBV19 | NA | NA | TGTGCCAGTAGTATTCCCGACAGGCGCGGATATGGCTACACCTTC | CASSIPDRRGYGYTF
TRBJ2-6 | TRBV5-1 | TRBD1 | NA | TGCGCCAGCAGCTTGGGACAGGGGGTACGGAACTCTGGGGCCAACGTCCTGACTTTC | CASSLGQGVRNSGANVLTF
TRBJ2-5 | TRBV7-2 | NA | NA | TGTGCCAGCAGCTCCCAACAGGGGAGGCAAGAGACCCAGTACTTC | CASSSQQGRQETQYF
TRBJ2-3 | TRBV4-2 | NA | NA | TGTGCCAGCAGCCAAGTCGAGTGGGAGGGCACAGATACGCAGTATTTT | CASSQVEWEGTDTQYF
TRBJ1-2 | TRBV20-1 | TRBD1 | few | TGCAGTGCCTCACAGGGGGCGGACGGCTATGGCTACACCTTC | CSASQGADGYGYTF
TRBJ2-1 | TRBV30 | NA | few | TGTGCCTGGAGTAAGGGACTTGTTGATGAGCAGTTCTTC | CAWSKGLVDEQFF
TRBJ1-2 | TRBV7-3 | NA | NA | TGTGCCAGCAGCCCCCAATACACCCATGGCTACACCTTC | CASSPQYTHGYTF
TRBJ2-3 | TRBV12-3/TRBV12-4 | NA | NA | TGTGCCAGCAGTTTAGGCCCGGGGGGCGTGGGAGATACGCAGTATTTT | CASSLGPGGVGDTQYF
TRBJ2-1 | TRBV20-1 | TRBD2 | NA | TGCAGTGCTTCTAGCGGTTACAATGAGCAGTTCTTC | CSASSGYNEQFF
TRBJ2-5 | TRBV6-5 | TRBD2 | NA | TGTGCCAGCAGCGTAGAGCAAGCGGGAGGACGAGAGACCCAGTACTTC | CASSVEQAGGRETQYF
TRBJ1-5 | TRBV6-5 | NA | once | TGTGCCAGCAGTTACCGACAATATAGCAATCAGCCCCAGCATTTT | CASSYRQYSNQPQHF
TRBJ2-1 | TRBV15 | TRBD2 | NA | TGTGCCACCAGCAGAGCTAATATTGGACTAGCGGGGGTCAATGAGCAGTTCTTC | CATSRANIGLAGVNEQFF
TRBJ1-1 | TRBV6-5 | NA | NA | TGTGCCAGCAGGGCTACGGGCATGAACACTGAAGCTTTCTTT | CASRATGMNTEAFF
TRBJ1-5 | TRBV6-6 | NA | NA | TGTGCCAGCGGGGGAGGGGGGGAGGATCAGCCCCAGCATTTT | CASGGGGEDQPQHF
TRBJ2-2 | TRBV2 | NA | NA | TGTGCCAGCAGCGTAGAGTGGGTAACCGGGGAGCTGTTTTTT | CASSVEWVTGELFF
TRBJ2-2 | TRBV2 | NA | NA | TGTGCCAGCACGGTTACGGGGTGGATCGGGGAGCGGTTTTTT | CASTVTGWIGERFF
TRBJ2-7 | TRBV9 | NA | NA | TGTGCCAGCAGCGTGGGCCCCCAGGCCGTCGGCGAGCAGTACTTC | CASSVGPQAVGEQYF
TRBJ2-7 | TRBV12-3/TRBV12-4 | TRBD1 | NA | TGTGCCAGCAGCGGATCCGGGACAGGGAGTAATCAAGCCTACGAGCAGTACTTC | CASSGSGTGSNQAYEQYF
TRBJ2-7 | TRBV19 | NA | NA | TGTGCCAGTAGTAAGGACGGGTTCCGCGAGCAGTACTTC | CASSKDGFREQYF
TRBJ2-7 | TRBV4-3 | TRBD1 | NA | TGCGCCAGCAGCCAAGTTGGGACAGGGAGTTACTACGAGCAGTACTTC | CASSQVGTGSYYEQYF
TRBJ1-4 | TRBV28 | TRBD1 | NA | TGTGCCATAATGGCCGGGACAGGGGCAGAAAAACTGTTTTTT | CAIMAGTGAEKLFF
TRBJ2-1 | TRBV27 | TRBD2 | few | TGTGCCAGCTGCAACACACTAGCGGGAGTATTGGAGCAGTTCTTC | CASCNTLAGVLEQFF
TRBJ1-1 | TRBV5-1 | NA | NA | TGCGCCAGCAGCTTGGCCGAGTTCCTGAACACTGAAGCTTTCTTT | CASSLAEFLNTEAFF
TRBJ1-1 | TRBV10-2 | TRBD1 | NA | TGCGCCAGCAGAACGGGACAGATAAACACTGAAGCTTTCTTT | CASRTGQINTEAFF
TRBJ1-2 | TRBV15 | NA | NA | TGTGCCACCAGCAGAGAACGGGGACGGCCCCATGGCTACACCTTC | CATSRERGRPHGYTF
TRBJ2-7 | TRBV20-1 | NA | NA | TGCAGTGCATGGCCTATCACGCAGCCGTCCCCGGACCGATACACCTACGAGCAGTACTTC | CSAWPITQPSPDRYTYEQYF
TRBJ2-5 | TRBV7-9 | NA | NA | TGTGCCAGCAGCTTCTCCCCGTCGACAGGGAGGGTTGAGACCCAGTACTTC | CASSFSPSTGRVETQYF
TRBJ2-7 | TRBV2 | NA | NA | TGTGCCAGCAGTGGGATGAGCAGGGACATGGCGGTGCAGTACTTC | CASSGMSRDMAVQYF
TRBJ2-7 | TRBV10-3 | TRBD2 | NA | TGTGCCAGCAGTTTCGGGACTAGCGGAGGAGGCTACGAGCAGTACTTC | CASSFGTSGGGYEQYF
TRBJ2-7 | TRBV7-6 | NA | few | TGTGCCAGCAGCCCCCTTTCGGGGACCTACGAGCAGTACTTC | CASSPLSGTYEQYF
TRBJ2-7 | TRBV10-1 | NA | NA | TGCGCCAGCAGTGACACGGCGGGGGCTTGGAATGAGCAGTACTTC | CASSDTAGAWNEQYF
TRBJ2-7 | TRBV27 | TRBD1 | NA | TGTGCCAGCAGAGCAGGGGGCGGAATAAGGCAGTACTTC | CASRAGGGIRQYF
TRBJ2-2 | TRBV7-2 | NA | NA | TGTGCCAGCAGCGAGCAGGCCACCGGGGAGCTGTTTTTT | CASSEQATGELFF
TRBJ2-7 | TRBV19 | TRBD1 | few | TGTGCCAGTAGTATTCAGGGGGCGGACTCCTACGAGCAGTACTTC | CASSIQGADSYEQYF
TRBJ1-2 | TRBV6-5 | TRBD1 | few | TGTGCCAGCAGGGGACAGGATACTGGCTACACCTTC | CASRGQDTGYTF
TRBJ1-2 | TRBV20-1 | NA | few | TGCAGTGTGTACGTCGGGGTGAACTATGGCTACACCTTC | CSVYVGVNYGYTF
TRBJ1-2 | TRBV2 | NA | NA | TGTGCCAGCAAAGAGACAGGAAAGATTGACTACACCTTC | CASKETGKIDYTF
TRBJ1-2 | TRBV7-6 | NA | NA | TGTGCCAGCAGCCCCGGAATAAACAGCTATGGCTACACCTTC | CASSPGINSYGYTF